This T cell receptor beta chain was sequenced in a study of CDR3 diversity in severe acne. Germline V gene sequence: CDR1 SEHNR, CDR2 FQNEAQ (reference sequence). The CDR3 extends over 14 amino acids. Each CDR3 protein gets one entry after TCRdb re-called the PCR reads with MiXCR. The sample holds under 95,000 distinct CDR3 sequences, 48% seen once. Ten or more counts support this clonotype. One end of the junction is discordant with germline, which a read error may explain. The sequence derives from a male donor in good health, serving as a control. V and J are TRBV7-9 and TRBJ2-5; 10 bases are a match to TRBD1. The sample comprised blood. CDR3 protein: CASSLGQGAFGQDF. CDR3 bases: TGTGCCAGCAGCTTAGGACAGGGGGCCTTCGGTCAAGACTTC.